These 10 T cell receptor beta chains were all obtained from the same sample, sequenced in a study of T cell clones after liver transplantation. The method was immunoSEQ multiplex PCR; TCRdb's version includes in-frame clones alone and lacks a portion of them. Seen here are 50,000 or so clones, approximately 71% observed once, and the top ten hold 9.5% to 10%. This material consisted of CD4+ T cells from blood, taken about 56 months after liver transplant. These receptor sequences come from a human patient who received a liver transplant. Certain T cells may be donor cells from the graft.

This chain uses TRBV5-1 with TRBJ1-2, with no clear D. This CDR3 region has 14 residues. Looked up from germline, CDR1 is SGHRS and CDR2 is YFSETQ. The V gene lost 4 bases and the J gene lost 0 bases, with 10 bases spanning the gap. CDR3 in DNA: TGCGCCAGCAGCCCTTCGACCTCTAACTATGGCTACACCTTC. As protein: CASSPSTSNYGYTF.

The chain couples TRBV29-1 to TRBJ1-1; D perhaps matches TRBD1 (5 bases). V lost 3 bases and J 5 bases, leaving 10 bases between the germline ends. Germline lookup yields CDR1 SQVTM and CDR2 ANQGSEA. The CDR3 is 12 residues long. CDR3 coding DNA: TGCAGCGTTGAGAGGGGTGGGACTGAAGCTTTCTTT. Translating gives CSVERGGTEAFF.

This clone appeared a single time. This chain joins TRBV18 and TRBJ2-3, with D possibly being TRBD1 (6 bases). Germline CDR1 is KGHSH and CDR2 is LQKENI. V was clipped by 4 bases and J by 4 bases, with 15 bases between them. CDR3 length equals 15 residues. CDR3 region: CASSRPGVGADTQYF. DNA for the CDR3: TGTGCCAGCTCACGCCCAGGGGTAGGGGCAGATACGCAGTATTTT.

There are a few counts of this clone. The chain is built from TRBV19 and TRBJ1-1; possible D gene TRBD1, 6 bases. The germline V gene has CDR1 LNHDA and CDR2 SQIVND (reference sequence). The CDR3 runs 12 residues. Trimming took 9 bases from V and 5 from J, leaving 13 bases between them. The CDR3 DNA reads TGTGCCAGCGGACAGTATGAAACTGAAGCTTTCTTT. This codes for CASGQYETEAFF.

The rearrangement joins TRBV30 to TRBJ1-3; D unclear. V lost 2 bases and J lost 4, with 18 bases in between. Germline CDR1 reads GTSNPN; CDR2 reads SVGIG (reference sequence). CDR3 length: 16 residues. The CDR3 coding sequence is TGTGCCTGGAGTTTGACGGGTCCTTATGGAGGAAACACCATATATTTT. Amino acids: CAWSLTGPYGGNTIYF. Complete variable domain (other parts from reference TRBV30 and TRBJ1-3): SQTIHQWPATLVQPVGSPLSLECTVEGTSNPNLYWYRQAAGRGLQLLFYSVGIGQISSEVPQNLSASRPQDRQFILSSKKLLLSDSGFYLCAWSLTGPYGGNTIYFGEGSWLTVV.

The chain has TRBV18 and TRBJ2-2; D ambiguous. This CDR3 has 16 residues. The germline CDR1 and CDR2 sequences are KGHSH and LQKENI. Trimming removed 3 bases at V and 8 bases at J, with 19 bases between. DNA for the CDR3: TGTGCCAGCTCACCGGAGAGCGCCGTTTGGAATGGGGAGCTGTTTTTT. It yields the protein CASSPESAVWNGELFF.

This chain joins TRBV6-5 and TRBJ1-2; D remains unclear. Germline V gene lookup returns CDR1 MNHEY and CDR2 SVGAGI. This CDR3 has 13 amino acids. Between the trimmed V and J ends, which lost 4 bases and 8 bases, there was a span of 14 bases. CDR3 region: CASSSGATGGYTF. The CDR3 bases are TGTGCCAGCAGTTCAGGTGCCACGGGGGGCTACACCTTC.

The chain joins TRBV7-7 to TRBJ1-1; no firm D call. Germline-derived CDR1 and CDR2 are SSHAT and FNYEAQ (reference sequence). The V gene lost 3 bases and the J gene lost 1 base, with 6 bases spanning the gap. The CDR3 is 13 residues long. This chain's CDR3 is CASSFSRNTEAFF. CDR3 coding DNA: TGTGCCAGCAGCTTCTCCAGGAACACTGAAGCTTTCTTT.

This rearrangement joins TRBV19 to TRBJ2-5, with a weak D call TRBD2 (6 bases). The CDR3 loop spans 13 amino acids. V gave up 5 bases and J gave up 5 bases, with 12 bases separating them. Germline CDR1 and CDR2: LNHDA and SQIVND (reference sequence). This CDR3 is CASSVGRGETQYF. CDR3 in DNA: TGTGCCAGTAGTGTGGGTCGGGGGGAGACCCAGTACTTC.

This clone was seen just once. The V and J genes are TRBV5-4 and TRBJ2-1; D may be TRBD2 (7 bases). This CDR3 comprises 16 residues. Trimming shortened V by 1 base and J by 0 bases, and 11 bases separated the two germline ends. Germline V gives CDR1 SGHNT, CDR2 YYREEE (reference sequence). The CDR3 spells CASSLYRGASYNEQFF. The CDR3 DNA reads as TGTGCCAGCAGCTTGTATCGGGGGGCCTCCTACAATGAGCAGTTCTTC.